A single sample gave rise to the 27 T cell receptor beta chains below, sequenced in a study of T cell responses to AZD1222 COVID-19 vaccine. Measured with immunoSEQ multiplex PCR; TCRdb has only the in-frame clones, and not every one. Of 150,000 or so clones listed, around 85% are singletons. The sequences come from peripheral blood, collected on day 0 of MenACWY control vaccination. The receptors stem from an adult in good health.

This chain joins TRBV4-1 and TRBJ2-6, with a weak D call TRBD2 (5 bases). CDR1 and CDR2 (germline): MGHRA, YSYEKL. The CDR3 is 15 residues long. V was clipped by 1 base and J by 2 bases, with 6 bases between them. DNA for the CDR3: TGCGCCAGCAGCCAAGCCGGGGCTGGGGCCAACGTCCTGACTTTC. It translates to CASSQAGAGANVLTF.

Here the CDR3 reads CASSPRTRGNTIYF. DNA for the CDR3: TGTGCCAGCAGCCCTCGGACGCGAGGAAACACCATATATTTT. The chain carries TRBV3-1 (or the pseudogene TRBV3-2) and TRBJ1-3; the D is unclear. Germline V gene sequence: CDR1 LGHDT, CDR2 YNNKEL (reference sequence). V was clipped by 4 bases and J by 4 bases, with 11 bases between them. The CDR3 runs 14 residues.

Notes on this clone: Within the sample, other DNA sequences also encode this same CDR3. The V call is TRBV27, the J call TRBJ1-2; D may be TRBD1 (6 bases). Looked up from germline, CDR1 is MNHEY and CDR2 is SMNVEV (reference sequence). This CDR3 has 14 residues. The ends were cut back, 3 bases at V and 2 bases at J, with 10 bases in the middle. CDR3 residues: CASSFSGTNYGYTF. The DNA of the CDR3 is TGTGCCAGCAGTTTCTCCGGGACAAACTATGGCTACACCTTC.

V gene TRBV9 combines with J gene TRBJ2-1; D not resolved. This CDR3 spans 15 amino acids. Trimming cost V 2 bases and J 0 bases, with 9 bases left between them. The germline gives CDR1 SGDLS, CDR2 YYNGEE. The CDR3 sequence: CASSVQWFSYNEQFF. As DNA, the CDR3 is TGTGCCAGCAGCGTTCAATGGTTCTCCTACAATGAGCAGTTCTTC.

This rearrangement joins TRBV6-5 to TRBJ1-6; TRBD1 aligns across 7 bases. Looked up from germline, CDR1 is MNHEY and CDR2 is SVGAGI. The CDR3 loop spans 15 amino acids. Trimming took 6 bases from V and 5 from J; bases not matched to a gene: 7. The CDR3 DNA sequence: TGTGCCAGCAGCTTTAGACAGGGTAATAATTCACCCCTCCACTTT. Translating it yields CASSFRQGNNSPLHF.

The chain combines TRBV7-8 with TRBJ2-7; TRBD2 aligns across 7 bases. CDR1 is SGHVS and CDR2 is FQNEAQ in the germline V gene. Losses at the gene ends were 2 bases for V and 4 bases for J; bases not matched to a gene: 5. The CDR3 loop spans 14 amino acids. As DNA, the CDR3 is TGTGCCAGCAGCTTACGGCAGGGAGGGTACGAGCAGTACTTC. Its translation: CASSLRQGGYEQYF.

The V gene is TRBV19, the J gene TRBJ2-2; 10 nucleotides align to TRBD1. J gave up 3 bases and V 3 bases, and 7 bases lay outside the gene matches. Germline assignment: CDR1 LNHDA and CDR2 SQIVND (reference sequence). The CDR3 runs to 17 residues. The CDR3 protein is CASSIRDRGSHTGELFF. DNA of the CDR3: TGTGCCAGTAGTATTAGGGACAGGGGATCCCACACCGGGGAGCTGTTTTTT.

This clone has a single count. The V and J genes are TRBV5-4 and TRBJ2-3, with D perhaps TRBD1 (6 bases). This CDR3 has 15 residues. CDR1 is SGHNT and CDR2 is YYREEE in the germline V gene (reference sequence). V lost 4 bases, J lost 0 bases, and 12 bases lay in between. CDR3 sequence reads: CASSTGQTSTDTQYF. The CDR3 coding sequence is TGTGCCAGCAGCACAGGACAGACTAGCACAGATACGCAGTATTTT.

V is TRBV9 and J is TRBJ1-5; D call uncertain. CDR1 and CDR2 from the germline V gene are SGDLS and YYNGEE. Trimming removed 3 bases at V and 5 bases at J, with 12 bases between. This CDR3 spans 14 amino acids. CDR3 sequence reads: CASSAEVLDQPQHF. CDR3 in DNA: TGTGCCAGCAGCGCGGAGGTCCTCGATCAGCCCCAGCATTTT.

About this clone itself: Germline is not matched at one junction end, which may reflect a read error. The V call is TRBV7-9, the J call TRBJ2-7, with D perhaps TRBD1 (6 bases). Germline CDR1 SEHNR, CDR2 FQNEAQ (reference sequence). This CDR3 region has 12 residues. CDR3 DNA sequence: TGTGCCGGCAGCTTAGCAGGGGACGAGCAGTACTTC. Its translation is CAGSLAGDEQYF.

This chain connects TRBV9 to TRBJ2-7, with D unresolved. This CDR3 is 15 amino acids long. Trimming took 0 bases from V and 3 from J, leaving 13 bases between them. Looked up from germline, CDR1 is SGDLS and CDR2 is YYNGEE. The CDR3 reads CASSVGPADNYEQYF. CDR3 DNA: TGTGCCAGCAGCGTAGGCCCGGCAGACAACTACGAGCAGTACTTC.

This chain uses TRBV4-1 with TRBJ1-3; D is unclear. Per the germline V gene, CDR1 is MGHRA and CDR2 is YSYEKL. This CDR3 comprises 13 residues. V was shortened by 3 bases and J by 7 bases, with 10 bases between the two germline ends. CDR3 bases: TGCGCCAGCAGCCAGATGGGAGGGAACACCATATATTTT. This encodes CASSQMGGNTIYF.

V is TRBV6-1 and J is TRBJ1-4; D gene ambiguous. V was cut by 3 bases and J by 4 bases, with 9 bases left in between. CDR3 length: 14 residues. CDR1 is MNHNS and CDR2 is SASEGT in the germline V gene. DNA for the CDR3: TGTGCCAGCAGTGACCAGGTTATTAATGAAAAACTGTTTTTT. Residues: CASSDQVINEKLFF.

V usage is TRBV18 and J usage is TRBJ1-1; 9 nucleotides match TRBD1. Unmatched junction bases numbered 7, after V lost 5 bases and J lost 6 bases. This CDR3 has 14 residues. Germline CDR1 is KGHSH and CDR2 is LQKENI. The CDR3 nucleotides read TGTGCCAGCTCATCGGGACAGGGAAGTGCTGAAGCTTTCTTT. It translates to CASSSGQGSAEAFF.

The chain combines TRBV2 with TRBJ2-6; no definite D call. CDR1 and CDR2 (germline): SNHLY, FYNNEI. The CDR3 spans 14 residues. V lost 9 bases and J 0 bases, leaving 9 bases between the germline ends. Written as DNA, the CDR3 is TGTGCCAGAGGCCCGGCCTCTGGGGCCAACGTCCTGACTTTC. It translates to CARGPASGANVLTF.

This chain links TRBV5-4 with TRBJ1-2; 12 positions match TRBD1. V gave up 2 bases and J gave up 6 bases; unmatched junction bases: 2. Germline CDR1 SGHNT, CDR2 YYREEE (reference sequence). The length of the CDR3 is 14 residues. The CDR3, as DNA: TGTGCCAGCAGCTTCCGGGACAGGGGGCATGGCTACACCTTC. The encoded protein is CASSFRDRGHGYTF.

The chain is built from TRBV11-2 and TRBJ2-3; D is undetermined. The length of the CDR3 is 15 residues. Trimming removed 3 bases at V and 0 bases at J, with 10 bases between. CDR1 and CDR2 from the germline V gene are SGHAT and FQNNGV. Here the CDR3 DNA reads TGTGCCAGCAGCTTTGATTTGCGGAGCACAGATACGCAGTATTTT. Its protein is CASSFDLRSTDTQYF.

The rearrangement joins TRBV7-2 to TRBJ1-2; D possibly corresponds to TRBD1 (5 bases). The V and J ends lost 7 bases and 0 bases respectively, with 21 bases between them. CDR1 is SGHTA and CDR2 is FQGNSA in the germline V gene. This CDR3 contains 17 residues. The CDR3 sequence: CASTLMAGDVANYGYTF. As DNA, the CDR3 is TGTGCCAGCACCCTTATGGCGGGGGACGTAGCTAACTATGGCTACACCTTC.

The rearrangement uses TRBV12-3 or TRBV12-4 and TRBJ1-2; D ambiguous. V shed 1 base and J shed 7 bases, with 4 bases lying between them. The CDR3 totals 11 residues. The CDR3 sequence: CASSLGGGYTF. The DNA for the CDR3 is TGTGCCAGCAGTTTAGGGGGTGGCTACACCTTC.

The CDR3 reads CASSLVSGQSYNEQFF. DNA for the CDR3: TGCGCCAGCAGCTTGGTTTCAGGGCAGTCCTACAATGAGCAGTTCTTC. J is TRBJ2-1 and V is TRBV5-1; D might be TRBD1 (5 bases). V was cut by 0 bases and J by 1 base, with 11 bases left in between. This CDR3 region has 16 residues. Germline V gene data show CDR1 as SGHRS and CDR2 as YFSETQ. Full variable domain (missing parts from reference TRBV5-1 and TRBJ2-1): KAGVTQTPRYLIKTRGQQVTLSCSPISGHRSVSWYQQTPGQGLQFLFEYFSETQRNKGNFPGRFSGRQFSNSRSEMNVSTLELGDSALYLCASSLVSGQSYNEQFFGPGTRLTVL.

This chain uses TRBV7-2 with TRBJ2-7; D unresolved. Germline V CDR1 and CDR2: SGHTA, FQGNSA. The CDR3 loop spans 13 amino acids. V was shortened by 0 bases and J by 2 bases, with 5 bases between the two germline ends. This CDR3 reads CASSLAQTYEQYF. CDR3 DNA: TGTGCCAGCAGCTTAGCGCAGACCTACGAGCAGTACTTC.

The genes are TRBV7-3 and TRBJ2-1; TRBD2 matches at 7 bases. V was pared by 5 bases and J by 5 bases, with 6 bases of the junction left unmatched. In germline, CDR1 is SGHTA, CDR2 FQGTGA. The CDR3 spans 14 residues. The CDR3 sequence is CASSLGTTNNEQFF. DNA of the CDR3: TGTGCCAGCAGCCTAGGGACTACAAACAATGAGCAGTTCTTC.

The rearrangement joins TRBV5-6 to TRBJ1-6; a weak D match, TRBD1 (5 bases). In germline, CDR1 is SGHDT, CDR2 YYEEEE. The CDR3 extends over 16 amino acids. V was cut by 4 bases and J by 9 bases, with 20 bases left in between. The CDR3 DNA is TGTGCCAGCAGCCACCTGGACCCGGGACTCCCTTCACCCCTCCACTTT. Translated, it gives CASSHLDPGLPSPLHF.

This clone came up many times. V gene TRBV7-8 combines with J gene TRBJ1-1, with a possible D match to TRBD1 (6 bases). This CDR3 is built from 13 residues. The V gene lost 6 bases and the J gene lost 6 bases, with 14 bases spanning the gap. Germline V gene lookup returns CDR1 SGHVS and CDR2 FQNEAQ. CDR3 residues: CASRQGYRAEAFF. CDR3 DNA: TGTGCCAGCAGACAGGGATATAGGGCTGAAGCTTTCTTT.

The chain joins TRBV7-3 to TRBJ2-7, with D perhaps matching TRBD1 or TRBD2 (5 bases each). Trimming left V 1 base short and J 6 bases short, with 10 bases between. The CDR3 spans 13 residues. CDR1 and CDR2 from the germline V gene are SGHTA and FQGTGA. The CDR3 reads CASSLISGGEQYF. The DNA for the CDR3 is TGTGCCAGCAGCTTAATTAGTGGGGGCGAGCAGTACTTC.

Only one count was recorded for this clone. V and J are TRBV6-5 and TRBJ1-5; possibly TRBD1 for D (6 bases). V lost 0 bases and J lost 7, with 13 bases in between. Germline V CDR1 and CDR2: MNHEY, SVGAGI. This CDR3 has 15 residues. For the CDR3, the DNA is TGTGCCAGCAGTTACTCTCACAGGGTCAACCAGCCCCAGCATTTT. It codes for CASSYSHRVNQPQHF.

The chain joins TRBV5-1 to TRBJ1-1; 10 bases agree with TRBD1. The germline V gene has CDR1 SGHRS and CDR2 YFSETQ. The CDR3 consists of 17 residues. The V gene end was trimmed by 2 bases and the J gene end by 0 bases; junction bases not matched to a gene: 7. Written as DNA, the CDR3 is TGCGCCAGCAGCTTTCCCGTGGGACAGGGGATGAACACTGAAGCTTTCTTT. It specifies CASSFPVGQGMNTEAFF.